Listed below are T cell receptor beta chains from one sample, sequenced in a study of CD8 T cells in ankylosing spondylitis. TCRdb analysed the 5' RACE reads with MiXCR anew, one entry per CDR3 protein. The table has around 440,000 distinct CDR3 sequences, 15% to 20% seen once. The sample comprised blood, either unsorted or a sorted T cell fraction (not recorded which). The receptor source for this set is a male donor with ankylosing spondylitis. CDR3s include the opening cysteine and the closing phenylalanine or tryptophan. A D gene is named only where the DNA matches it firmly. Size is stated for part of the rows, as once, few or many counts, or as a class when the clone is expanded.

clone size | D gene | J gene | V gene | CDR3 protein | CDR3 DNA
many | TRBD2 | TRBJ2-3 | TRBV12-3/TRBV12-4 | CASSPYTSGRADTQYF | TGTGCCAGCAGTCCCTACACTAGCGGGAGGGCTGATACGCAGTATTTT
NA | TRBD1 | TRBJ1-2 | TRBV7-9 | CASSLGGTGVNYGYTF | TGTGCCAGCAGCTTAGGCGGGACAGGCGTAAACTATGGCTACACCTTC
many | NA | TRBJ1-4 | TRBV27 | CASSLEGSPNEKLFF | TGTGCCAGCAGTTTAGAGGGCAGCCCGAATGAAAAACTGTTTTTT
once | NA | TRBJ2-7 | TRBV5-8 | CASSLRVVSTYEQYF | TGTGCCAGCAGCTTACGGGTTGTTTCGACCTACGAGCAGTACTTC
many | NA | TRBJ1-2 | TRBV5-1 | CASSLSRGHEGYTF | TGCGCCAGCAGCTTGTCGAGGGGCCATGAGGGCTACACCTTC
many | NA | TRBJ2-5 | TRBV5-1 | CASGGASGQETQYF | TGCGCCAGCGGGGGGGCTAGCGGACAAGAGACCCAGTACTTC
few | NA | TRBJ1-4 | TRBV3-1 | CASSPWGGATNEKLFF | TGTGCCAGCAGCCCATGGGGGGGCGCAACTAATGAAAAACTGTTTTTT
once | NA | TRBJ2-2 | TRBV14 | CASSHSLWRELFF | TGTGCCAGCAGCCACAGTCTTTGGAGGGAGCTGTTTTTT
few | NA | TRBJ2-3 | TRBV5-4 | CASSLGQSDTQYF | TGTGCCAGCAGCTTGGGACAGTCAGATACGCAGTATTTT
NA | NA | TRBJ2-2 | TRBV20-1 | CSAKKSATGELFF | TGCAGTGCTAAAAAATCCGCGACCGGGGAGCTGTTTTTT
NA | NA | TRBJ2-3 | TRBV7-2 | CASSFIGRTDTQYF | TGTGCCAGCAGCTTTATCGGGAGAACAGATACGCAGTATTTT
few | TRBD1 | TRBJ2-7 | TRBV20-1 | CSASRTGGWNEQYF | TGCAGTGCTTCCCGGACAGGGGGCTGGAACGAGCAGTACTTC
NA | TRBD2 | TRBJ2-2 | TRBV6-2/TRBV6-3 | CASSYSTGGLAGLSSNTGELFF | TGTGCCAGCAGTTACTCGACGGGTGGACTAGCGGGATTAAGCTCGAACACCGGGGAGCTGTTTTTT
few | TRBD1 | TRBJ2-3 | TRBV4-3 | CASSEAPGQSTDTQYF | TGCGCCAGCAGCGAAGCCCCGGGACAGAGCACAGATACGCAGTATTTT
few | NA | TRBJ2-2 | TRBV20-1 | CSARGPGRSNTGELFF | TGCAGTGCTAGAGGGCCGGGACGGTCGAACACCGGGGAGCTGTTTTTT
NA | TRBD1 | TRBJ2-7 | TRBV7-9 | CASSSTGVGSEQYF | TGTGCCAGCAGCTCCACAGGGGTAGGGTCCGAGCAGTACTTC
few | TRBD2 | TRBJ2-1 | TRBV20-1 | CSARDFPREGRRNEQFF | TGCAGTGCTAGAGATTTCCCACGGGAGGGCCGAAGGAATGAGCAGTTCTTC